This T cell receptor (beta chain) stems from a study of Ad26.COV2.S vaccination and SARS-CoV-2 variants. Whole-study context: Enrolled in COV1001, the donor was in the Ad26.COV2.S trial arm, which received the vaccine.

Profiling relied on immunoSEQ multiplex PCR, and the TCRdb table lists in-frame clones only, not all of them. This table has hundreds of thousands of clones, about 88% appearing once. The junction had 4 bases not matched to a gene; V was cut back by 5 bases and J by 4 bases. Germline CDR1 is SGHTS and CDR2 is YDEGEE. This CDR3 comprises 13 residues. As for treatment: around 19 received Ad26.COV2.S at low or high dose, single or two shots; 5 received placebo; per-sample allocation not given. Sampling occurred on day 63 after the first vaccine or placebo injection. This Boston cohort included adults aged 18-55 years. Whole-study results and caveats: Relative to placebo recipients, vaccine recipients exhibited elevated spike-specific TCR breadth. Vaccinees and placebo recipients showed similar non-spike TCR breadth.

For this clone: Its antigen remains unidentified.

This TCR came from a person between 18 and 60 years old who received the Ad26.COV2.S COVID-19 vaccine or a placebo. The sequenced sample was peripheral blood, obtained in a trial of Ad26.COV2.S vaccine versus placebo. The genes are TRBV5-8 and TRBJ1-1; 8 bases map to TRBD1. The CDR3 loop reads CASRRQGPTEAFF. The CDR3 DNA sequence: TGTGCCAGCAGACGACAGGGGCCCACTGAAGCTTTCTTT.